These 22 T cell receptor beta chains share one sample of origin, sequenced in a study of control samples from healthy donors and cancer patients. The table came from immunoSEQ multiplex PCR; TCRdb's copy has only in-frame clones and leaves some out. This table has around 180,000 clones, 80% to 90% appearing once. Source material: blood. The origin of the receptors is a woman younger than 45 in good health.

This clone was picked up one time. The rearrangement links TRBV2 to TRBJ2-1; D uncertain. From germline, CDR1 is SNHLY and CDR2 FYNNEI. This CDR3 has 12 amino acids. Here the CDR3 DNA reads TGTTCCTTTGGAAGCTCCTACAATGAGCAGTTCTTC. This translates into CSFGSSYNEQFF.

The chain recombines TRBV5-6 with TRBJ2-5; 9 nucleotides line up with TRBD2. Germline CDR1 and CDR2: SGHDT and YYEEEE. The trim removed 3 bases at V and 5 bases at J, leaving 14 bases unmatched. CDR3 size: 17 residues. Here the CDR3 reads CASSSPRAGGAKETQYF. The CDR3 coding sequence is TGTGCCAGCAGCTCACCCAGGGCGGGGGGGGCCAAGGAGACCCAGTACTTC.

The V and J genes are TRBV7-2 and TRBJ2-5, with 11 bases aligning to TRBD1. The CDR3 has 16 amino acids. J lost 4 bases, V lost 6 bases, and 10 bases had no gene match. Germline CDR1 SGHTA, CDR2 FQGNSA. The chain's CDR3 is CASSDGQGALGETQYF. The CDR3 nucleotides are TGTGCCAGCAGTGACGGACAGGGGGCATTGGGAGAGACCCAGTACTTC.

The CDR3 region is CASSVGGGVGSPLHF. CDR3 DNA sequence: TGTGCCAGCAGCGTAGGAGGAGGGGTTGGTTCACCCCTCCACTTT. The V gene is TRBV9, the J gene TRBJ1-6, with a tentative D call TRBD1 (5 bases). Trimming shortened V by 0 bases and J by 9 bases, and 13 bases separated the two germline ends. CDR3 size: 15 residues. Germline values: CDR1 SGDLS, CDR2 YYNGEE.

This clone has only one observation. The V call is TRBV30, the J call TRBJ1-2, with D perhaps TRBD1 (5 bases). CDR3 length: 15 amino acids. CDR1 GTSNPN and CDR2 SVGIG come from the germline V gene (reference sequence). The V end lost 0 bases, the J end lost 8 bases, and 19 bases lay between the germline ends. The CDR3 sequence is CAWSVTPAGFGGYTF. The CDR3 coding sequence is TGTGCCTGGAGTGTAACCCCGGCAGGGTTCGGGGGCTACACCTTC.

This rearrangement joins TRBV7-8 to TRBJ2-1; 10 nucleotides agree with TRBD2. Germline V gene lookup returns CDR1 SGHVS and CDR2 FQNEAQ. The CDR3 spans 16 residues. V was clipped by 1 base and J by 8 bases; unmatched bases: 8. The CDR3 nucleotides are TGTGCCAGCAGCTTAGTCAGAGCGGGGGGGTCCGATGAGCAGTTCTTC. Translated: CASSLVRAGGSDEQFF.

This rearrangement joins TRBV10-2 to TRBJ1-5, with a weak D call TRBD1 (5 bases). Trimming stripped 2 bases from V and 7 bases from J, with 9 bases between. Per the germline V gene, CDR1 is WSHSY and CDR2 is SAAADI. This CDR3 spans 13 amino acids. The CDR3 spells CASSEGARQPQHF. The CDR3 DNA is TGCGCCAGCAGTGAGGGGGCAAGACAGCCCCAGCATTTT.

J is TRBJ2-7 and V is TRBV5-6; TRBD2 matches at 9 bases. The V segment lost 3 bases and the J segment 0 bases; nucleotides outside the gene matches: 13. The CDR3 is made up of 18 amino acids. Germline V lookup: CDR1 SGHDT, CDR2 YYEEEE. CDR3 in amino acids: CASSSFSLAGFSSYEQYF. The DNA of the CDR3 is TGTGCCAGCAGCTCATTCTCCCTAGCGGGGTTCAGCTCCTACGAGCAGTACTTC.

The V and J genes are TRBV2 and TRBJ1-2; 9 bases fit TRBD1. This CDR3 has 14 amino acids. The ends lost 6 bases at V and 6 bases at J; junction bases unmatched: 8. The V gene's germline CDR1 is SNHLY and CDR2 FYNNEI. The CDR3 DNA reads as TGTGCCAGCAGGGTGAACAGGGGGCAAGATGGCTACACCTTC. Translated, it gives CASRVNRGQDGYTF.

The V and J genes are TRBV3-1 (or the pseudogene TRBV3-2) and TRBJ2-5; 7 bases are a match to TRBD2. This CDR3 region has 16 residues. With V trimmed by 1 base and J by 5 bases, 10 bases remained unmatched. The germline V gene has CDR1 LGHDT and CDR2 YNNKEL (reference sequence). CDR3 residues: CASSQASGLSGETQYF. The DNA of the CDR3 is TGTGCCAGCAGCCAAGCCTCGGGACTAAGTGGCGAGACCCAGTACTTC.

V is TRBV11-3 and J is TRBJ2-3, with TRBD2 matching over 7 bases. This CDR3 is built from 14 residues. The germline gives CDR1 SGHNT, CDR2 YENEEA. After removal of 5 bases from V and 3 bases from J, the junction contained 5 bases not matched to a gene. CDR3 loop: CASSPAGRTDTQYF. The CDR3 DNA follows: TGTGCCAGCAGCCCCGCCGGGAGGACAGATACGCAGTATTTT.

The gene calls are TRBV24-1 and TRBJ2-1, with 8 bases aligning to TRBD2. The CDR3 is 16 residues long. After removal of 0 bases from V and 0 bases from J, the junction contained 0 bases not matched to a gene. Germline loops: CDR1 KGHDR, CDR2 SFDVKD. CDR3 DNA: TGTGCCACCAGTGATTTGGGGACTAGCTCCTACAATGAGCAGTTCTTC. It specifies CATSDLGTSSYNEQFF.

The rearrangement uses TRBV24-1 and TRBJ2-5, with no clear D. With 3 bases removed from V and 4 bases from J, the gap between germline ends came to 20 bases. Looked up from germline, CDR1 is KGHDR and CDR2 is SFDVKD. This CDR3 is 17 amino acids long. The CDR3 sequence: CATSDGPGRALRETQYF. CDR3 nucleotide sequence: TGTGCCACCAGTGATGGCCCTGGAAGGGCCCTTCGAGAGACCCAGTACTTC.

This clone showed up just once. CDR3 sequence reads: CASSQGGAVNTEAFF. Here the CDR3 DNA reads TGTGCCAGCAGCCAGGGGGGGGCGGTGAACACTGAAGCTTTCTTT. The V gene is TRBV3-1 (or the pseudogene TRBV3-2), the J gene TRBJ1-1; D is possibly TRBD1 (6 bases). This CDR3 has 15 amino acids. The germline V gene encodes CDR1 LGHDT and CDR2 YNNKEL (reference sequence). V was shortened by 3 bases and J by 0 bases, with 11 bases between the two germline ends.

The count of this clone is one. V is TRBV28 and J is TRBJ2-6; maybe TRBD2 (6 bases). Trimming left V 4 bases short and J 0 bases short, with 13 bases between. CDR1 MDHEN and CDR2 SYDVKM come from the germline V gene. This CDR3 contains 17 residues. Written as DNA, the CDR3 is TGTGCCAGCAGTTCCCCGGGACTTACCTCTGGGGCCAACGTCCTGACTTTC. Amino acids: CASSSPGLTSGANVLTF.

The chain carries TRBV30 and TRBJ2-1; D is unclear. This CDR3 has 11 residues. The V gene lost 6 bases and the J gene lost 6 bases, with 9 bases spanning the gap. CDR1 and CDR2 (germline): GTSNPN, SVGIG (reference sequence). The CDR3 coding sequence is TGTGCCTGCCAAGTATCCAATGAGCAGTTCTTC. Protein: CACQVSNEQFF.

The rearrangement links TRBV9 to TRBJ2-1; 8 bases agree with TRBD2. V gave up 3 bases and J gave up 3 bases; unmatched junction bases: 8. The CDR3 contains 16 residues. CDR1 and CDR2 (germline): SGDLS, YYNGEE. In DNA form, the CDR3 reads TGTGCCAGCAGCGGGTCCGGGCGGGGGGACTACAATGAGCAGTTCTTC. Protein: CASSGSGRGDYNEQFF.

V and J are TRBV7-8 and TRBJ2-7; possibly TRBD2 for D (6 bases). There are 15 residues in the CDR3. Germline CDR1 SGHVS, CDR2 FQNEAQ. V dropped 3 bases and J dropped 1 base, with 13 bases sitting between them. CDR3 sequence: CASSLGLWGSYEQYF. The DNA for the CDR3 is TGTGCCAGCAGCTTGGGACTCTGGGGTTCCTACGAGCAGTACTTC.

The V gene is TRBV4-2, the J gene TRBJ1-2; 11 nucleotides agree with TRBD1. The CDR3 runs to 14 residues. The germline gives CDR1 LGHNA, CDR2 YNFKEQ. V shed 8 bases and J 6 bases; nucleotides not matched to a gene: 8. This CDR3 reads CASGPDRGRDGYTF. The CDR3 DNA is TGTGCCAGCGGCCCGGACAGGGGGCGTGATGGCTACACCTTC.

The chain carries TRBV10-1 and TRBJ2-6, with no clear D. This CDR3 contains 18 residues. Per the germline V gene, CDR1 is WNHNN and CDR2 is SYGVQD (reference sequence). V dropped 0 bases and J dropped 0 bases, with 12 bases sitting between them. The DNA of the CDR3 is TGCGCCAGCAGTGAGTCGGGCAGCTCCCGCTCTGGGGCCAACGTCCTGACTTTC. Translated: CASSESGSSRSGANVLTF.

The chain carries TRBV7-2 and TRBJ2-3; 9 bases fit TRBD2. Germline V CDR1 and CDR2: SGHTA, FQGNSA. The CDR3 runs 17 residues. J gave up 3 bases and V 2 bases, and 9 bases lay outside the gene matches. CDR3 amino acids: CASSLRKAGGGTDTQYF. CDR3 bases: TGTGCCAGCAGCTTAAGGAAAGCGGGAGGCGGGACAGATACGCAGTATTTT.

The CDR3 nucleotides read TGTGCCAGCTTTAACGGGTGGACAGCGAACACTGAAGCTTTCTTT. Protein product: CASFNGWTANTEAFF. The rearrangement joins TRBV28 to TRBJ1-1; D is perhaps TRBD1 (6 bases). Germline V lookup: CDR1 MDHEN, CDR2 SYDVKM. Trimming cost V 8 bases and J 1 base, with 17 bases left between them. This CDR3 comprises 15 residues.